The TCR beta chain described here comes from a study of T cell responses to AZD1222 COVID-19 vaccine (dated by TCRdb to the early 2020s). Taken with the paper, the label for time point translates to: about 28 days (+/-7) after the second vaccine dose. The method was the immunoSEQ multiplex PCR assay. In TCRdb, the immuneACCESS table is reduced to in-frame sequences with V and J assigned. These tables do not hold every clone; where another copy was compared, an unresolved V gene accounts for under half, and the others remain unexplained. Present in this sample are approximately 150,000 clones, less than 95% of which were seen just once. The ten biggest clones cover 5% to 6.5% of the sample. This sample comprised peripheral blood, obtained 28 days after the second AZD1222 dose. Source of these receptors: an adult who received the AZD1222 COVID-19 vaccine.

The chain carries TRBV29-1 and TRBJ1-3, with TRBD1 matching 10 bases. This CDR3 is built from 15 residues. V trimming: 4 bases; J trimming: 1 base; junction bases outside the gene matches: 4. Germline V gene data show CDR1 as SQVTM and CDR2 as ANQGSEA. The CDR3: CSVVGTGDSGNTIYF. As DNA, the CDR3 is TGCAGCGTTGTAGGGACAGGGGATTCTGGAAACACCATATATTTT. Complete variable domain (other parts from reference TRBV29-1 and TRBJ1-3): SAVISQKPSRDICQRGTSLTIQCQVDSQVTMMFWYRQQPGQSLTLIATANQGSEATYESGFVIDKFPISRPNLTFSTLTVSNMSPEDSSIYLCSVVGTGDSGNTIYFGEGSWLTVV.